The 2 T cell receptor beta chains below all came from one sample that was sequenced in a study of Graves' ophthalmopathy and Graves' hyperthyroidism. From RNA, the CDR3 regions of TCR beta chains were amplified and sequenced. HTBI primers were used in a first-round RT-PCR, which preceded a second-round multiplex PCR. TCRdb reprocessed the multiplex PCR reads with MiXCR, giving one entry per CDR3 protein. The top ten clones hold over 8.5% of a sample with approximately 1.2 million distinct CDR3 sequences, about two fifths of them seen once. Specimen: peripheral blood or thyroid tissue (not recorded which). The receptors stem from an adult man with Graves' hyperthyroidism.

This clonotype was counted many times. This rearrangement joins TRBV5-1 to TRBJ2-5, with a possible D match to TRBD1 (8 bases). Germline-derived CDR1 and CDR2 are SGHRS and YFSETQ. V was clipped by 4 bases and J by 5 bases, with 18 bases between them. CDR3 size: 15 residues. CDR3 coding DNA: TGCGCCAGCAGCGGCGGGGGACAGGTACCTGAGACCCAGTACTTC. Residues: CASSGGGQVPETQYF.

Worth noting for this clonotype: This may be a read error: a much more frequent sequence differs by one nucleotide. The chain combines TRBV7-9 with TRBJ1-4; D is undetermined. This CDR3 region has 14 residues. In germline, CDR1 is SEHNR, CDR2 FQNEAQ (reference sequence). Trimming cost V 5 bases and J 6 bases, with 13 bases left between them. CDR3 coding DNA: TGTGCCAGCAGCGGACGTTGGCCTGATGAAAAACTGTTTTTT. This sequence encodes CASSGRWPDEKLFF.